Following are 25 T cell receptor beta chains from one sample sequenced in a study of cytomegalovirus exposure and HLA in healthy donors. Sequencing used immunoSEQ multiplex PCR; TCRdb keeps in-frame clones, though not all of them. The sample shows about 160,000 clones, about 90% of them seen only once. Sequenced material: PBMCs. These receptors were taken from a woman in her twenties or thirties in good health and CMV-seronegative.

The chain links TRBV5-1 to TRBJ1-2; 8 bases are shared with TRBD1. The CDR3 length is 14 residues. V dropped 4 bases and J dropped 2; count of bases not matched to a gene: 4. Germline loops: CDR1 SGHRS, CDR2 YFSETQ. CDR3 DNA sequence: TGCGCCAGCAGCCCGGGACAGGCCAACTATGGCTACACCTTC. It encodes CASSPGQANYGYTF.

CDR3: CASSLFQRPLLADNTDTQYF. For the CDR3, the DNA is TGTGCCAGCAGTTTATTCCAGCGACCCTTACTAGCGGATAACACAGATACGCAGTATTTT. The chain joins TRBV27 to TRBJ2-3; 8 bases match TRBD2. V gave up 1 base and J gave up 2 bases; unmatched junction bases: 17. CDR1 is MNHEY, CDR2 SMNVEV, per germline (reference sequence). The CDR3 length is 20 residues.

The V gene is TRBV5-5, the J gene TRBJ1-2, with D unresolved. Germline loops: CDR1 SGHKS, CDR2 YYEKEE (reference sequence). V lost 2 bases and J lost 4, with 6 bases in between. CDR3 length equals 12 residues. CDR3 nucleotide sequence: TGTGCCAGCAGCTTAACCACCTATGGCTACACCTTC. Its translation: CASSLTTYGYTF.

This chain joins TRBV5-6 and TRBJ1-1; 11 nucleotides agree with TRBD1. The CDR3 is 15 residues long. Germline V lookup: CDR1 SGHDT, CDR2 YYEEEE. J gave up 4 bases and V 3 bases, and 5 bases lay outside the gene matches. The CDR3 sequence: CASSYGDRGSTEAFF. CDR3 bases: TGTGCCAGCAGCTACGGGGACAGGGGGTCCACTGAAGCTTTCTTT. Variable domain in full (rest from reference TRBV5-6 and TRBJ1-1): DAGVTQSPTHLIKTRGQQVTLRCSPKSGHDTVSWYQQALGQGPQFIFQYYEEEERQRGNFPDRFSGHQFPNYSSELNVNALLLGDSALYLCASSYGDRGSTEAFFGQGTRLTVV.

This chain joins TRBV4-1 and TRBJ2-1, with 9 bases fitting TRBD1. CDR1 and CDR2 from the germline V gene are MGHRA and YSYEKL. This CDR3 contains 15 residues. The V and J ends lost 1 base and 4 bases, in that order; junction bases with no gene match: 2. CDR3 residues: CASSQAGQGYNEQFF. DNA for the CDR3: TGCGCCAGCAGCCAAGCGGGACAGGGTTACAATGAGCAGTTCTTC.

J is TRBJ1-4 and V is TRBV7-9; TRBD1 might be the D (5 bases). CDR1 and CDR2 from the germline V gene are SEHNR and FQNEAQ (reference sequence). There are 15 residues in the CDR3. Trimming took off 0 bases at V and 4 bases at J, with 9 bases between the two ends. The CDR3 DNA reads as TGTGCCAGCAGCTTAGCGGGACCGCGTAATGAAAAACTGTTTTTT. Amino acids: CASSLAGPRNEKLFF. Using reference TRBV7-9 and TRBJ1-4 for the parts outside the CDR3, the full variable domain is DTGVSQNPRHKITKRGQNVTFRCDPISEHNRLYWYRQTLGQGPEFLTYFQNEAQLEKSRLLSDRFSAERPKGSFSTLEIQRTEQGDSAMYLCASSLAGPRNEKLFFGSGTQLSVL.

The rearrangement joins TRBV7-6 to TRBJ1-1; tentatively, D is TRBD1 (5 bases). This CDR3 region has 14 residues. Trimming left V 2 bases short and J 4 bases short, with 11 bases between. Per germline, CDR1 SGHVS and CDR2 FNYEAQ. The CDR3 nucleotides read TGTGCCAGCAGCTTAAATCCCGGGGGCACTGAAGCTTTCTTT. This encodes CASSLNPGGTEAFF.

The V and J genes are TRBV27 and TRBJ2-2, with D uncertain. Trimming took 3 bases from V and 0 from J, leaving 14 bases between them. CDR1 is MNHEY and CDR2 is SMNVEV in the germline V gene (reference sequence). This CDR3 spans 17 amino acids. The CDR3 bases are TGTGCCAGCAGTTTCTCAGCGACACCGACGAACACCGGGGAGCTGTTTTTT. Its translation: CASSFSATPTNTGELFF.

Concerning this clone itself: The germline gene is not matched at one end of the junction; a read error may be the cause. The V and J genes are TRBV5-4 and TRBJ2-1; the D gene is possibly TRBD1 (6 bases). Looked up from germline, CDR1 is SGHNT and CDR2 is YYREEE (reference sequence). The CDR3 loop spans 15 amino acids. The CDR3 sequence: CASSLEAGAYNEQFF. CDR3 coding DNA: TGTGCCAGCAGTTTGGAGGCAGGGGCCTACAATGAGCAGTTCTTC.

For the CDR3, the DNA is TGTGCCACTTCGGGGATGACTGAAGCTTTCTTT. Protein sequence: CATSGMTEAFF. The rearrangement links TRBV15 to TRBJ1-1, with unresolved D. The germline V gene encodes CDR1 LNHNV and CDR2 YYDKDF (reference sequence). V lost 9 bases, J lost 5 bases, and 10 bases lay in between. The CDR3 covers 11 residues.

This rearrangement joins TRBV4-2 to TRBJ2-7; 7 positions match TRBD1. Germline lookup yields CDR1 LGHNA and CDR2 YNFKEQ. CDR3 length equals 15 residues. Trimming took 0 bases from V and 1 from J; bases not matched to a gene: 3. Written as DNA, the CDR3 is TGTGCCAGCAGCCAAGAGATGGGACAGTCCTACGAGCAGTACTTC. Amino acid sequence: CASSQEMGQSYEQYF.

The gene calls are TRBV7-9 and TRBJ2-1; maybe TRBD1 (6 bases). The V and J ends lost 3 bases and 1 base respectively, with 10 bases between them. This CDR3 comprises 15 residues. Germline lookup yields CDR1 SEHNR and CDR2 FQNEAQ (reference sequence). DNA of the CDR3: TGTGCCAGCAGCTTCGACAGGCTATCCTACAATGAGCAGTTCTTC. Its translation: CASSFDRLSYNEQFF.

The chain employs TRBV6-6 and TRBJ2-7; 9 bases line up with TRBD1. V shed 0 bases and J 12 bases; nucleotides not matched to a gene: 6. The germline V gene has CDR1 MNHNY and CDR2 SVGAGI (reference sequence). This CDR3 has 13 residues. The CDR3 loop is CASSYSGTGGRYF. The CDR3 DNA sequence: TGTGCCAGCAGTTACTCGGGAACAGGGGGCCGGTACTTC.

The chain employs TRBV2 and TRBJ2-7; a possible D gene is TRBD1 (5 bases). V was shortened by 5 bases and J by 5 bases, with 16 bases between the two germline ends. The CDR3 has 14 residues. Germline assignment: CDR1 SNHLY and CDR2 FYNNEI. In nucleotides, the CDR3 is TGTGCCAGCAGTACTCAGGGATCACGCCACGAGCAGTACTTC. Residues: CASSTQGSRHEQYF.

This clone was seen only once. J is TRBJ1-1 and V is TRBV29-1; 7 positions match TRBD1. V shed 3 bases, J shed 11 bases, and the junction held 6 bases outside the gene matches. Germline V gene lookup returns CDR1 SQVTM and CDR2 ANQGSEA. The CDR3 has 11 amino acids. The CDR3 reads CSVDRTGAAFF. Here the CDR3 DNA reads TGCAGCGTTGATCGGACAGGCGCGGCTTTCTTT.

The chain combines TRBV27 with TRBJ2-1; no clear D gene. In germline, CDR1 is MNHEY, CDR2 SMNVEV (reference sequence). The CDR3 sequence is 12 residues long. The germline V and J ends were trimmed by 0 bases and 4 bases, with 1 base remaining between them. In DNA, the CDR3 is TGTGCCAGCAGTTTATCATACAATGAGCAGTTCTTC. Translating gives CASSLSYNEQFF.

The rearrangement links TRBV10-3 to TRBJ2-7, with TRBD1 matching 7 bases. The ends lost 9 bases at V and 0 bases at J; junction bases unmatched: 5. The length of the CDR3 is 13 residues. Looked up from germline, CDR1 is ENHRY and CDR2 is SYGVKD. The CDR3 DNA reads TGTGCCATACAGGGGATTGCCTCCTACGAGCAGTACTTC. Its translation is CAIQGIASYEQYF.

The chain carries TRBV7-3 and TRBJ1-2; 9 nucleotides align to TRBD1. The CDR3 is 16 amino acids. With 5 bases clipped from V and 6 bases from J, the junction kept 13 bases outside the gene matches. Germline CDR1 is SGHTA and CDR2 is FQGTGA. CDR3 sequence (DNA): TGTGCCAGCAGCCTTTCCCCGGGACAGGGTAGCGATGGCTACACCTTC. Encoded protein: CASSLSPGQGSDGYTF. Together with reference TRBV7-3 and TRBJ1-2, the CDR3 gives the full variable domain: GAGVSQTPSNKVTEKGKYVELRCDPISGHTALYWYRQSLGQGPEFLIYFQGTGAADDSGLPNDRFFAVRPEGSVSTLKIQRTERGDSAVYLCASSLSPGQGSDGYTFGSGTRLTVV.

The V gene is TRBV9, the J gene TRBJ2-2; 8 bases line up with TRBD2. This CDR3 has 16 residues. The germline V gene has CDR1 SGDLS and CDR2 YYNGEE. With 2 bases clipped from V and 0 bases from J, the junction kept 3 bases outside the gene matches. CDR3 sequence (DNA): TGTGCCAGCAGCGTCTCAGCGGGAGCGAACACCGGGGAGCTGTTTTTT. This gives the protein CASSVSAGANTGELFF.

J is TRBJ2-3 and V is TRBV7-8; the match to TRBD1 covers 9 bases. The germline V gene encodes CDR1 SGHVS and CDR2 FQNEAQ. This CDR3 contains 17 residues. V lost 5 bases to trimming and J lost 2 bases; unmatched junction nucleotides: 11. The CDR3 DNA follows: TGTGCCAGCAGCGACCCCGGGACAGGGATAATCACAGATACGCAGTATTTT. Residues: CASSDPGTGIITDTQYF.

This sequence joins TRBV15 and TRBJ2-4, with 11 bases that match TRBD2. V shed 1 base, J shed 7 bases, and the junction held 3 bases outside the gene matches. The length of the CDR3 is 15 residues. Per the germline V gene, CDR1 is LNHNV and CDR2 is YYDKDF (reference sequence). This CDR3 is CATSRVRTSGNIQYF. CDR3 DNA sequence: TGTGCCACCAGCAGAGTCCGGACTAGCGGGAACATTCAGTACTTC.

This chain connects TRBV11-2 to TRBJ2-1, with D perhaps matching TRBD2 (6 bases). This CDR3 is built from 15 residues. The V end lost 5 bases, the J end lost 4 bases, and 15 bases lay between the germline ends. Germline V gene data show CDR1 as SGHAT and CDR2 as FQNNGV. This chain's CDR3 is CASSLDAGPYNEQFF. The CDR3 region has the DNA TGTGCCAGCAGCCTCGACGCGGGACCATACAATGAGCAGTTCTTC.

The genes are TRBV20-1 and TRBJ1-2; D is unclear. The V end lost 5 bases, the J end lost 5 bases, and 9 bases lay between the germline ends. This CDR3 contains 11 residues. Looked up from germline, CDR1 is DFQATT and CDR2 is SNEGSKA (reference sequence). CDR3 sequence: CSASALYGYTF. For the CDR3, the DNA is TGCAGTGCTTCGGCGCTTTATGGCTACACCTTC.

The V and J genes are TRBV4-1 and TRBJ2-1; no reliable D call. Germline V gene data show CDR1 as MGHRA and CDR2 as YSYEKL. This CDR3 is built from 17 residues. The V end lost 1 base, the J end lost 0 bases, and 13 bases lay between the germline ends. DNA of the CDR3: TGCGCCAGCAGCCAAGTCCAACAGCCTAGCTCCTACAATGAGCAGTTCTTC. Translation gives CASSQVQQPSSYNEQFF.

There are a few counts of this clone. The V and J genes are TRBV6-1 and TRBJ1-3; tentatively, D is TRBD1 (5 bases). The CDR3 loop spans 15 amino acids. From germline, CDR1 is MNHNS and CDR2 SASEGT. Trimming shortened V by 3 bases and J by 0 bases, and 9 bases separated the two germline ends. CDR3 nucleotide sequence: TGTGCCAGCAGTGAGGGGCGGATCTCTGGAAACACCATATATTTT. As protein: CASSEGRISGNTIYF.